This TCR beta chain was observed in a study of blood T cells in healthy people across ages. A J-beta primer mix and a sample-barcoded 5' primer were used in a second PCR of about 7 to 12 cycles. TCRdb reprocessed the 5' RACE reads via MiXCR and lists one record per CDR3 protein. Of fewer than 1,000,000 distinct CDR3 sequences in the sample, about 46% were seen once. Germline CDR1 is DFQATT and CDR2 is SNEGSKA (reference sequence). This CDR3 spans 16 amino acids. This clonotype was found a few times. This clonotype originated in a man aged 80 or over in good health. This chain joins TRBV20-1 and TRBJ2-1; 8 bases agree with TRBD2. The DNA end is more similar to TRBJ2-7, so the J call may be wrong. The sequenced sample consisted of blood. The CDR3 is CSARGYAGGSYNEQYF. CDR3 nucleotides: TGCAGTGCTAGGGGGTACGCGGGAGGATCCTACAATGAGCAGTACTTC.